This T cell receptor beta chain came from a study of cytomegalovirus exposure and HLA in healthy donors. Study conclusions and caveats: The authors assumed roughly uniform sequencing depth across donors for presence/absence analyses.

Amplification used 60 Vbeta primers and 13 Jbeta primers. Using immunoSEQ multiplex PCR, the repertoire was profiled, and TCRdb retains in-frame clones only, with some absent. Of some 110,000 clones listed, 79% are singletons. A remark on this clone: Its specificity is not known.

The length of the CDR3 is 15 residues. Germline V CDR1 and CDR2: SEHNR, FQNEAQ (reference sequence). The J segment lost 0 bases and the V segment lost 6 bases, leaving 5 bases of the junction unmatched. Donors likely had unrecorded immune exposures despite being nominally healthy when sampled. The source is a woman aged 18-29 years in good health and CMV-seropositive. The rearrangement links TRBV7-9 to TRBJ2-1; 7 bases match TRBD1. Source material: PBMCs. CDR3 loop: CASSPPGGSYNEQFF. The CDR3 DNA reads as TGTGCCAGCAGTCCCCCAGGGGGCTCCTACAATGAGCAGTTCTTC.